This TCR beta chain derives from a study of beta chain features in type 1 diabetes. Expressed TCRB transcripts were sequenced after all isolated RNA was converted to cDNA. Assay: immunoSEQ multiplex PCR; the TCRdb copy retains only in-frame clones and omits some. The sample shows roughly 500,000 clones, 25% to 35% of them seen only once. Sequencing was performed on naive CD4+ T cells from blood. This TCR derives from a man younger than 35 in good health.

The CDR3 DNA follows: TGCAGCGTGGTCACCGGGACAGAGGCCTACGAGCAGTACTTC. It translates to CSVVTGTEAYEQYF. This sequence joins TRBV29-1 and TRBJ2-7; 7 nucleotides agree with TRBD1. The length of the CDR3 is 14 residues. Trimming took 6 bases from V and 2 from J; bases not matched to a gene: 10. Per germline, CDR1 SQVTM and CDR2 ANQGSEA.